The clone carrying this TCR beta chain was observed a few times. Antigen: not known. The read ends 3 residues early relative to the CDR3; the germline J gene fills the gap. These data originate in a study of T cell clonality in common variable immunodeficiency. Whole-study findings and limits: Fewer deletions and N-nucleotide insertions were reportedly seen in common variable immunodeficiency TCR beta sequences. Authors noted CVID clonality's cause needs subpopulation repertoire sequencing. CVID subjects showed higher TCRbeta clonality than healthy controls. Shared TCRbeta clones were fewer between CVID subjects than controls.

The CDR3 totals 13 residues. Germline assignment: CDR1 MNHNS and CDR2 SASEGT. The V end was cut by 4 bases, the J end by 4 bases, with 8 bases between. Repertoires were generated with immunoSEQ multiplex PCR, while TCRdb's copy carries only in-frame clones and drops some. The table lists fewer than 9,500 clones, with no singletons. This receptor was obtained from a human donor with common variable immunodeficiency. The sample taken for sequencing was peripheral blood mononuclear cells. The rearrangement joins TRBV6-1 to TRBJ2-1; D gene ambiguous. This CDR3 reads CASSVGRYNEQFF. CDR3 DNA (partial): TGTGCCAGCAGTGTGGGCCGGTACAATGAG.